This T cell receptor beta chain was sequenced in a study of T cells in Graves' hyperthyroidism and ophthalmopathy. Study-wide results and caveats: A model of 13 V-J features distinguished ophthalmopathy from stable hyperthyroidism. Before onset, by a median of around 6.4 months, the model predicted ophthalmopathy.

Using RNA transcripts as the source, TCR beta CDR3 regions were amplified. Using the HTBI primer set, a first-round RT-PCR was run on the TCR CDR3. TCRdb re-called the multiplex PCR reads through MiXCR, storing one row per CDR3 protein. Here the sample spans 700,000 to 850,000 distinct CDR3 sequences, 35% being singletons. In this sample, this clonotype turned up a few times. Its antigen is unknown. CDR1 is SGHVS, CDR2 FQNEAQ, per germline. The CDR3 loop spans 17 amino acids. V was clipped by 5 bases and J by 10 bases, with 24 bases between them. Aged 18 to 65, the patients had hyperthyroidism that was newly diagnosed and had lasted under 2 months. Extraction of PBMCs used roughly 10 ml of fresh peripheral blood.

This sequence originates from a woman aged 35 to 49 with Graves' hyperthyroidism. This chain uses TRBV7-8 with TRBJ1-6; D call uncertain. Sequenced material: blood. The CDR3, as DNA: TGTGCCAGCAGCCCGAACACCGGGAGAGAAGGAGGATCACCCCTCCACTTT. Translation gives CASSPNTGREGGSPLHF.